Listed below are T cell receptor beta chains from one sample, sequenced in a study of T cells in Graves' hyperthyroidism and ophthalmopathy. TCRdb processed the multiplex PCR reads anew with MiXCR; each CDR3 protein has one entry. Seen here are nearly 600,000 distinct CDR3 sequences, over 12% observed once, and the top ten hold around 7%. Sequencing was done on a sample of blood. These receptors came from a woman younger than 30 with Graves' ophthalmopathy. Both conserved end residues are part of each CDR3. The order of the fields is V gene, D gene, J gene, clone size, CDR3 DNA, CDR3 protein. The D gene is left open where the match is weak. Clone size is not always given. Where it is, it says once, few, many or a class for expanded clones.

V gene: TRBV29-1
D gene: -
J gene: TRBJ2-2
clone size: many
CDR3 DNA: TGCAGCGTTGTCCACGGGGAAAGCACCACCGGGGAGCTGTTTTTT
CDR3 protein: CSVVHGESTTGELFF

V gene: TRBV27
D gene: -
J gene: TRBJ2-1
clone size: -
CDR3 DNA: TGTGCCAGCAACACTGACGGAAACTACAATGAGCAGTTCTTC
CDR3 protein: CASNTDGNYNEQFF

V gene: TRBV28
D gene: -
J gene: TRBJ1-2
clone size: many
CDR3 DNA: TGTGCCAGCAGTTTCGGGCCACTGGTTTATGGCTACACCTTC
CDR3 protein: CASSFGPLVYGYTF

V gene: TRBV20-1
D gene: -
J gene: TRBJ2-1
clone size: many
CDR3 DNA: TGCAGTGCTGGGCTAGCAAATTCCTACAATGAGCAGTTCTTC
CDR3 protein: CSAGLANSYNEQFF

V gene: TRBV28
D gene: -
J gene: TRBJ2-7
clone size: many
CDR3 DNA: TGTGCCAGCAGTTCCCTCCACGCTAGCGCCTACGAGCAGTACTTC
CDR3 protein: CASSSLHASAYEQYF

V gene: TRBV7-3
D gene: -
J gene: TRBJ2-7
clone size: many
CDR3 DNA: TGTGCCAGCAGCCCATCAGCGGCGGAGACGAGCTACGAGCAGTACTTC
CDR3 protein: CASSPSAAETSYEQYF

V gene: TRBV20-1
D gene: -
J gene: TRBJ2-3
clone size: many
CDR3 DNA: TGCAGTGCTAGACGTGACGGCGTCTTCGACTTCTACACAGATACGCAGTATTTT
CDR3 protein: CSARRDGVFDFYTDTQYF

V gene: TRBV19
D gene: TRBD1
J gene: TRBJ1-2
clone size: few
CDR3 DNA: TGTGCCAGCTCTCTACTCGGGACAGGGAATGGCTACACCTTC
CDR3 protein: CASSLLGTGNGYTF

V gene: TRBV7-9
D gene: -
J gene: TRBJ2-3
clone size: -
CDR3 DNA: TGTGCCAGCCTCGTACGGTCAGATACGCAGTATTTT
CDR3 protein: CASLVRSDTQYF

V gene: TRBV6-2/TRBV6-3
D gene: TRBD1
J gene: TRBJ2-1
clone size: -
CDR3 DNA: TGTGCCAGCAGGTACCCGGGACAGGGCTACAATGAGCAGTTCTTC
CDR3 protein: CASRYPGQGYNEQFF

V gene: TRBV28
D gene: TRBD2
J gene: TRBJ2-7
clone size: many
CDR3 DNA: TGTGCCAGCAGTTCAGGACCAGCGGGGTCTCAGCAGTACTTC
CDR3 protein: CASSSGPAGSQQYF

V gene: TRBV24-1
D gene: TRBD2
J gene: TRBJ2-1
clone size: few
CDR3 DNA: TGTGCCACCAGTGATTACGGACTAGCGGGAGATGAGCAGTTCTTC
CDR3 protein: CATSDYGLAGDEQFF

V gene: TRBV28
D gene: -
J gene: TRBJ2-7
clone size: many
CDR3 DNA: TGTGCCAGCAGTTTATCCCGGCAGGGGAACTACGAGCAGTACTTC
CDR3 protein: CASSLSRQGNYEQYF

V gene: TRBV19
D gene: TRBD1
J gene: TRBJ1-1
clone size: few
CDR3 DNA: TGTGCCATCGGGACAGGGGGAGGCACTGAAGCTTTCTTT
CDR3 protein: CAIGTGGGTEAFF

V gene: TRBV4-3
D gene: -
J gene: TRBJ2-7
clone size: -
CDR3 DNA: TGCGCCAGCAGCCAAGAGGTGGACTACGAGCAGTACTTC
CDR3 protein: CASSQEVDYEQYF

V gene: TRBV30
D gene: -
J gene: TRBJ2-7
clone size: many
CDR3 DNA: TGTGCCTGGAGTGTAGGGGAGAGGTACGAGCAGTACTTC
CDR3 protein: CAWSVGERYEQYF

V gene: TRBV18
D gene: -
J gene: TRBJ1-1
clone size: many
CDR3 DNA: TGTGCCAGCTCACCGTCTCCCCCGAACACTGAAGCTTTCTTT
CDR3 protein: CASSPSPPNTEAFF

V gene: TRBV27
D gene: TRBD2
J gene: TRBJ2-1
clone size: many
CDR3 DNA: TGTGCCAACCAGCGGGAGGGCCACTACAATGAGCAGTTCTTC
CDR3 protein: CANQREGHYNEQFF

V gene: TRBV19
D gene: -
J gene: TRBJ2-7
clone size: -
CDR3 DNA: TGTGCCAGTAGTGCAGTTTCAGGCTCCTACGAGCAGTACTTC
CDR3 protein: CASSAVSGSYEQYF

V gene: TRBV28
D gene: -
J gene: TRBJ2-5
clone size: many
CDR3 DNA: TGTGCCAGCGCCTGGACTGTCCAAAAACCTCAAGAGACCCAGTACTTC
CDR3 protein: CASAWTVQKPQETQYF

V gene: TRBV14
D gene: -
J gene: TRBJ2-7
clone size: few
CDR3 DNA: TGTGCCAGCAGCCAAGATCGGCTAGCGCTCGCCTACGAGCAGTACTTC
CDR3 protein: CASSQDRLALAYEQYF

V gene: TRBV2
D gene: -
J gene: TRBJ1-5
clone size: many
CDR3 DNA: TGTGCCAGCAGTGAAGCTGGAGGGACCTTGATTACCCAGCATTTT
CDR3 protein: CASSEAGGTLITQHF

V gene: TRBV6-2/TRBV6-3
D gene: -
J gene: TRBJ2-1
clone size: many
CDR3 DNA: TGTGCCAGCAGTGGCAGGGGAGTCCACAATGAGCAGTTCTTC
CDR3 protein: CASSGRGVHNEQFF

V gene: TRBV5-1
D gene: TRBD2
J gene: TRBJ2-1
clone size: many
CDR3 DNA: TGCGCCAGCAGCTTGGCTAGGCTAGCGGGAGGGCAAAAGTTCTTC
CDR3 protein: CASSLARLAGGQKFF

V gene: TRBV7-9
D gene: -
J gene: TRBJ2-4
clone size: many
CDR3 DNA: TGTGCCAGCAGCACAAGACCCGGACGGCTCAAAAACATTCAGTACTTC
CDR3 protein: CASSTRPGRLKNIQYF

V gene: TRBV27
D gene: -
J gene: TRBJ2-3
clone size: many
CDR3 DNA: TGTGCCAGCAGTTTATTGGGCCTAGCGTCAGATACGCAGTATTTT
CDR3 protein: CASSLLGLASDTQYF